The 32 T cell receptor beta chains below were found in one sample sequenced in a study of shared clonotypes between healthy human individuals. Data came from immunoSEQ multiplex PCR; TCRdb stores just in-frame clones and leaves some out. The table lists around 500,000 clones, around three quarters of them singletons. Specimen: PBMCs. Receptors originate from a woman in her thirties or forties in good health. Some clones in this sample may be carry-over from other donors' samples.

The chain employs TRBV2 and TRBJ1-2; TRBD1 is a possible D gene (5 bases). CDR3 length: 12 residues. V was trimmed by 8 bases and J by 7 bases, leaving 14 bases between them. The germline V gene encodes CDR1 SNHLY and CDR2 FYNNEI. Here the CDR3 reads CASWGLEAGYTF. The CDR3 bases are TGTGCCAGCTGGGGACTGGAGGCTGGCTACACCTTC.

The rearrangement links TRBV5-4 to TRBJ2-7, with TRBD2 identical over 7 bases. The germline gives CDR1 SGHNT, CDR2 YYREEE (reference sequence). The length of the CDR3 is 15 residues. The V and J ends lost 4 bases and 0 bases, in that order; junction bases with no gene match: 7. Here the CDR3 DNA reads TGTGCCAGCAGCCTCGGACTAGTTCCCTCCTACGAGCAGTACTTC. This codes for CASSLGLVPSYEQYF.

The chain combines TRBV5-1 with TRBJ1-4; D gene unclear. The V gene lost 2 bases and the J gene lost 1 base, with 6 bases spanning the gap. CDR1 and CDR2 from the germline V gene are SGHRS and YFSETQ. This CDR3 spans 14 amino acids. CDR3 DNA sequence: TGCGCCAGCAGCTTTTTCGGAACTAATGAAAAACTGTTTTTT. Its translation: CASSFFGTNEKLFF.

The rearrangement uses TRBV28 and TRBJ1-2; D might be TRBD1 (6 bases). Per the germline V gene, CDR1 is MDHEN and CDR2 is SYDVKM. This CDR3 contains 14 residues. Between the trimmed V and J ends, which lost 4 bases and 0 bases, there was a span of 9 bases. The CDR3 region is CASSSTGANYGYTF. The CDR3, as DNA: TGTGCCAGCAGTTCGACAGGAGCTAACTATGGCTACACCTTC.

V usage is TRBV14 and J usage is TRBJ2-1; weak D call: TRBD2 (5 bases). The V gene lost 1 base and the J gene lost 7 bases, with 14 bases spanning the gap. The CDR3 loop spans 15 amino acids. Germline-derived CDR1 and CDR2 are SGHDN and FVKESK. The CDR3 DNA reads TGTGCCAGCAGCCAAGGAACTCCTTGGAGGAATGAGCAGTTCTTC. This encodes CASSQGTPWRNEQFF.

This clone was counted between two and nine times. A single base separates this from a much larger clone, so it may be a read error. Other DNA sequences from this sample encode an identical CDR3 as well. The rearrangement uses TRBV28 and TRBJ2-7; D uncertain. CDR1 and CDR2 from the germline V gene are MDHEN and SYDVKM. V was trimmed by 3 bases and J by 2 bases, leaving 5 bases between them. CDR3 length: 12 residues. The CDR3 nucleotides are TGTGCCAGCAGTTTTCGTCCCTACGAGCAGTACTTC. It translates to CASSFRPYEQYF.

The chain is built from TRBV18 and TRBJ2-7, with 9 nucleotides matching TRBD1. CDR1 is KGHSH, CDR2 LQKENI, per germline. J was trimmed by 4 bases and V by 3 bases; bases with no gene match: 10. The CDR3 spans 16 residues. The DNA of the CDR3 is TGTGCCAGCTCACCCCCCCGGGGGACAGGGATGTACGAGCAGTACTTC. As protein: CASSPPRGTGMYEQYF.

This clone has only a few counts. The CDR3 loop reads CASSLDYNQPQHF. The CDR3 nucleotides are TGTGCCAGCAGCTTAGATTACAATCAGCCCCAGCATTTT. This chain joins TRBV11-2 and TRBJ1-5; D gene uncertain. This CDR3 is 13 amino acids long. Trimming pared 0 bases from V and 3 bases from J, leaving 3 bases between. Germline CDR1 SGHAT, CDR2 FQNNGV. The full variable domain, rest sourced from reference TRBV11-2 and TRBJ1-5, is EAGVAQSPRYKIIEKRQSVAFWCNPISGHATLYWYQQILGQGPKLLIQFQNNGVVDDSQLPKDRFSAERLKGVDSTLKIQPAKLEDSAVYLCASSLDYNQPQHFGDGTRLSIL.

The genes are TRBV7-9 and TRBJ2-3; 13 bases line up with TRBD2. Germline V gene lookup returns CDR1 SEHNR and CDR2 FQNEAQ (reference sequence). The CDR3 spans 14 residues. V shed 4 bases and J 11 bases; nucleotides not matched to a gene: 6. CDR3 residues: CASSSGLAGAVQYF. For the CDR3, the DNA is TGTGCCAGCAGCTCAGGACTAGCGGGAGCTGTGCAGTATTTT.

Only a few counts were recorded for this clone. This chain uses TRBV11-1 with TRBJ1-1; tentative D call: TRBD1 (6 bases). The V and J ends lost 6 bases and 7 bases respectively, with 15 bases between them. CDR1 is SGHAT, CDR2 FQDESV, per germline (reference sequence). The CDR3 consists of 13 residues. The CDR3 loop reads CASRRGRGGEAFF. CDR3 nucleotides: TGTGCCAGCAGACGGGGAAGAGGGGGTGAAGCTTTCTTT.

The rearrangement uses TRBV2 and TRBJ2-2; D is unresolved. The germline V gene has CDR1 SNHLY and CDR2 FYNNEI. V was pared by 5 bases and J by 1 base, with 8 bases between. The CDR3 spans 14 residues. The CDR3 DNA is TGTGCCAGCAGTCTCCTCCAGAACACCGGGGAGCTGTTTTTT. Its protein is CASSLLQNTGELFF.

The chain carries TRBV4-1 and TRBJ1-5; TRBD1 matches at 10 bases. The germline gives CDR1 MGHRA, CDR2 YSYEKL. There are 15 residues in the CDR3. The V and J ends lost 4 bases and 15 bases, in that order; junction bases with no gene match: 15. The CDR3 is CASSRGDRQGAVLHF. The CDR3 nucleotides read TGCGCCAGCAGCCGAGGGGACCGACAGGGGGCTGTCTTGCATTTT.

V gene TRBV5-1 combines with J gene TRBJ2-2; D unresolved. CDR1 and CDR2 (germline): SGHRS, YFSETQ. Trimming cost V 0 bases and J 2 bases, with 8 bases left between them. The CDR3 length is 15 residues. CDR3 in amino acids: CASSLAGGNTGELFF. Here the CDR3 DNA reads TGCGCCAGCAGCTTGGCCGGCGGTAACACCGGGGAGCTGTTTTTT. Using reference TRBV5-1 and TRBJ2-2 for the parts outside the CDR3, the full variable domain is KAGVTQTPRYLIKTRGQQVTLSCSPISGHRSVSWYQQTPGQGLQFLFEYFSETQRNKGNFPGRFSGRQFSNSRSEMNVSTLELGDSALYLCASSLAGGNTGELFFGEGSRLTVL.

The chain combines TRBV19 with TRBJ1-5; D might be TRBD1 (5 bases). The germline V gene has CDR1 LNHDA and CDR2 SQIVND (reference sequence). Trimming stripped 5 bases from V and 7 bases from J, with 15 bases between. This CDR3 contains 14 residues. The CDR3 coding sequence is TGTGCCAGTAGTCCCCAGGGTTGGGTCCAGCCCCAGCATTTT. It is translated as CASSPQGWVQPQHF.

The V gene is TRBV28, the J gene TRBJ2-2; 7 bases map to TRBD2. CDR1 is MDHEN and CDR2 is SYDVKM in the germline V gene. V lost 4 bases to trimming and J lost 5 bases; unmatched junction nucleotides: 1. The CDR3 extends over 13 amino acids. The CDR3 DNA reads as TGTGCCAGCAGTTGGGGGGGGACCGGGGAGCTGTTTTTT. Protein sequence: CASSWGGTGELFF.

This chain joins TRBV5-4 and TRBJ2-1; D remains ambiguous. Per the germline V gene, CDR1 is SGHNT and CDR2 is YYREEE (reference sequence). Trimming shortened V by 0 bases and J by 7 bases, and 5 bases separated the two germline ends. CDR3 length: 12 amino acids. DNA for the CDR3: TGTGCCAGCAGCTTGGATGGGAATGAGCAGTTCTTC. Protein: CASSLDGNEQFF.

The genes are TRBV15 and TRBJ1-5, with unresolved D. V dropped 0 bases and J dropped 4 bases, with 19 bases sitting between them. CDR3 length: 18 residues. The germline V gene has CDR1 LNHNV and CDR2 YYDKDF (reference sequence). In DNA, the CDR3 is TGTGCCACCAGCAGAGACCCCGTTGGAATTCAAGGGAATCAGCCCCAGCATTTT. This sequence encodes CATSRDPVGIQGNQPQHF.

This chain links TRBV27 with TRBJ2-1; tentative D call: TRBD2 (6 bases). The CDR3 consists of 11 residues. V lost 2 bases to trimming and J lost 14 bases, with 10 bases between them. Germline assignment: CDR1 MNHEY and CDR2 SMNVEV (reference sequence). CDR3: CASSLGQREFF. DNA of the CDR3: TGTGCCAGCAGTTTAGGGCAGCGGGAGTTCTTC.

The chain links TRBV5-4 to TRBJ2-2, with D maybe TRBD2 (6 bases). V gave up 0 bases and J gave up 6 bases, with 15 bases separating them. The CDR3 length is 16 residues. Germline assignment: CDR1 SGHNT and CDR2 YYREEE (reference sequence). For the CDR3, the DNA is TGTGCCAGCAGCTTGGGGGAGGCGGGACGGTCCGGGGAGCTGTTTTTT. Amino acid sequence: CASSLGEAGRSGELFF.

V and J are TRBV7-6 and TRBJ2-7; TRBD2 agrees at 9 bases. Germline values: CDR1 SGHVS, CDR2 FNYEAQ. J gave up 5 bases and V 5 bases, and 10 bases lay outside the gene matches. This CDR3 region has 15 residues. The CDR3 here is CASSPRGLAGNEQYF. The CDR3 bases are TGTGCCAGCAGCCCCCGTGGTCTAGCGGGAAACGAGCAGTACTTC. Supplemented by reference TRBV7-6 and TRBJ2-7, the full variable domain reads GAGVSQSPRYKVTKRGQDVALRCDPISGHVSLYWYRQALGQGPEFLTYFNYEAQQDKSGLPNDRFSAERPEGSISTLTIQRTEQRDSAMYRCASSPRGLAGNEQYFGPGTRLTVT.

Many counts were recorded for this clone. Here the CDR3 reads CASSVAGTLNTEAFF. The CDR3 bases are TGTGCCAGCAGCGTTGCGGGGACACTGAACACTGAAGCTTTCTTT. The V gene is TRBV27, the J gene TRBJ1-1; weak D call: TRBD1 (6 bases). The V gene's germline CDR1 is MNHEY and CDR2 SMNVEV (reference sequence). Trimming took 6 bases from V and 0 from J, leaving 14 bases between them. The CDR3 extends over 15 amino acids.

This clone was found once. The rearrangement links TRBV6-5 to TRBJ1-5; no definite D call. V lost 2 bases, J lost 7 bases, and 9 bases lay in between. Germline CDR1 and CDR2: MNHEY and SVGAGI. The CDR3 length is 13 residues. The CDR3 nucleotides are TGTGCCAGCAGTTACGGCGAGGCGCAGCCCCAGCATTTT. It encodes CASSYGEAQPQHF.

CDR3: CASSLVLRSADTQYF. Written as DNA, the CDR3 is TGTGCCAGCAGCTTAGTTCTCAGGTCGGCTGATACGCAGTATTTT. V gene TRBV11-2 combines with J gene TRBJ2-3; D unresolved. This CDR3 is built from 15 residues. Germline lookup yields CDR1 SGHAT and CDR2 FQNNGV. Trimming cost V 1 base and J 6 bases, with 14 bases left between them. The whole variable domain, remainder taken from reference TRBV11-2 and TRBJ2-3, is EAGVAQSPRYKIIEKRQSVAFWCNPISGHATLYWYQQILGQGPKLLIQFQNNGVVDDSQLPKDRFSAERLKGVDSTLKIQPAKLEDSAVYLCASSLVLRSADTQYFGPGTRLTVL.

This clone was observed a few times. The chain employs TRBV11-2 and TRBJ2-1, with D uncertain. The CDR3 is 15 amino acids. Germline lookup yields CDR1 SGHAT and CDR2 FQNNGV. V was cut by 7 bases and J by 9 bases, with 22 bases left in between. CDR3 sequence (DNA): TGTGCCAGCACCCCTGAGGTTCCGGCGGTGGGTGAGCAGTTCTTC. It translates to CASTPEVPAVGEQFF.

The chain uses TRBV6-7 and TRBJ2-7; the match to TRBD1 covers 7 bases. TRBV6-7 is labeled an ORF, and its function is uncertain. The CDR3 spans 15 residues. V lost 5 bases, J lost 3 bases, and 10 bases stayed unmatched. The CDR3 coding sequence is TGTGCCAGCAGTAGTCCGGGACAGACTTACTACGAGCAGTACTTC. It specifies CASSSPGQTYYEQYF.

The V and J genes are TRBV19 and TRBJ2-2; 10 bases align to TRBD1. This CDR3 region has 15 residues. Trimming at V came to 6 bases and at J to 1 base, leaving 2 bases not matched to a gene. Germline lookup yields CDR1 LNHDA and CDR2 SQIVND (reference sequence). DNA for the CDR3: TGTGCCAGTAGGAGGGACAGGGGGAACACCGGGGAGCTGTTTTTT. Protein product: CASRRDRGNTGELFF. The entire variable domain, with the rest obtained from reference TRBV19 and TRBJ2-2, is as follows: DGGITQSPKYLFRKEGQNVTLSCEQNLNHDAMYWYRQDPGQGLRLIYYSQIVNDFQKGDIAEGYSVSREKKESFPLTVTSAQKNPTAFYLCASRRDRGNTGELFFGEGSRLTVL.

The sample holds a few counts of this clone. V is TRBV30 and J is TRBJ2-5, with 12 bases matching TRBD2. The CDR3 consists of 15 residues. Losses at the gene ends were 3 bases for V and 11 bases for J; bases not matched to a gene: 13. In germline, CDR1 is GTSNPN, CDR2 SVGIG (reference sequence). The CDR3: CAWRLAGGLWDEQYF. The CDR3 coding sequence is TGTGCCTGGAGACTAGCGGGAGGATTGTGGGATGAGCAGTACTTC. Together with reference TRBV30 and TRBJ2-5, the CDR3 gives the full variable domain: SQTIHQWPATLVQPVGSPLSLECTVEGTSNPNLYWYRQAAGRGLQLLFYSVGIGQISSEVPQNLSASRPQDRQFILSSKKLLLSDSGFYLCAWRLAGGLWDEQYFGPGTRLLVL.

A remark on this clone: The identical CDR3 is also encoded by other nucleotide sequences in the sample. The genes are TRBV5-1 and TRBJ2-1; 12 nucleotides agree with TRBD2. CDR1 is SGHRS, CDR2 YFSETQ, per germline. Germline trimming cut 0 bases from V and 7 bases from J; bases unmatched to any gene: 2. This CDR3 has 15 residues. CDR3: CASSLALAGGNEQFF. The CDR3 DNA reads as TGCGCCAGCAGCTTGGCTCTAGCGGGAGGGAATGAGCAGTTCTTC.

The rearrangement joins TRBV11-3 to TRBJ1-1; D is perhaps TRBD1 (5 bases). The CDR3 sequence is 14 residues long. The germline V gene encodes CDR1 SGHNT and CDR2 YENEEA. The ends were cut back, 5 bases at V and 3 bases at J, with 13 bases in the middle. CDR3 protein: CASSLRTGDTEAFF. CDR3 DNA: TGTGCCAGCAGCCTACGGACGGGGGACACTGAAGCTTTCTTT.

In DNA form, the CDR3 reads TGTGCCACCAGCCCGCACTACACGGGGCAGTACTTC. The encoded protein is CATSPHYTGQYF. The chain uses TRBV15 and TRBJ2-7; D call uncertain. The CDR3 covers 12 residues. Germline CDR1 LNHNV, CDR2 YYDKDF (reference sequence). V was cut by 5 bases and J by 9 bases, with 14 bases left in between.

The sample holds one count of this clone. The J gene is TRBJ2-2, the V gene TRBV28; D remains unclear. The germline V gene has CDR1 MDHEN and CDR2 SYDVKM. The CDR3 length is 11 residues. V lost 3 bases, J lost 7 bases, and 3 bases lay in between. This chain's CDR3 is CASSFLGELFF. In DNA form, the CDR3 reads TGTGCCAGCAGTTTTCTCGGGGAGCTGTTTTTT.

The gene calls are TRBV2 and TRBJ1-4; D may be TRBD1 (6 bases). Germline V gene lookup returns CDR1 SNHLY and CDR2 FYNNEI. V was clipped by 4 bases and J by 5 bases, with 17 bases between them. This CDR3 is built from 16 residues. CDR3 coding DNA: TGTGCCAGCAGTGTCCCGAACGGGACAAGAAATGAAAAACTGTTTTTT. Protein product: CASSVPNGTRNEKLFF.